These 3 T cell receptor beta chains originate from one sample sequenced in a study of blood T cell repertoires in COVID-19. Assay: immunoSEQ multiplex PCR; the TCRdb copy retains only in-frame clones and omits some. The sample holds about 190,000 clones, 75% to 90% seen once. Sequences were obtained from peripheral blood. All receptors come from a man aged 25 to 40 with acute or convalescent COVID-19.

J is TRBJ2-2 and V is TRBV30; a possible D gene is TRBD2 (5 bases). The germline V gene encodes CDR1 GTSNPN and CDR2 SVGIG (reference sequence). The V and J ends lost 0 bases and 3 bases respectively, with 11 bases between them. CDR3 size: 15 residues. The CDR3 here is CAWSVGADYTGELFF. The CDR3 DNA reads as TGTGCCTGGAGTGTTGGAGCGGATTACACCGGGGAGCTGTTTTTT.

This clone was found once. This chain links TRBV6-5 with TRBJ2-3; a weak D match, TRBD1 (5 bases). Germline CDR1 and CDR2: MNHEY and SVGAGI. The CDR3 is 16 amino acids. Between the trimmed V and J ends, which lost 0 bases and 2 bases, there was a span of 12 bases. The CDR3 sequence is CASSYSVWGYTDTQYF. The DNA for the CDR3 is TGTGCCAGCAGTTACTCGGTGTGGGGCTACACAGATACGCAGTATTTT.

The rearrangement uses TRBV18 and TRBJ2-7; unclear D gene. Per the germline V gene, CDR1 is KGHSH and CDR2 is LQKENI. The CDR3 is made up of 13 amino acids. Trimming pared 6 bases from V and 1 base from J, leaving 10 bases between. The CDR3 DNA follows: TGTGCCAGCTCTTTAGCTGGGTCCTACGAGCAGTACTTC. The encoded protein is CASSLAGSYEQYF.